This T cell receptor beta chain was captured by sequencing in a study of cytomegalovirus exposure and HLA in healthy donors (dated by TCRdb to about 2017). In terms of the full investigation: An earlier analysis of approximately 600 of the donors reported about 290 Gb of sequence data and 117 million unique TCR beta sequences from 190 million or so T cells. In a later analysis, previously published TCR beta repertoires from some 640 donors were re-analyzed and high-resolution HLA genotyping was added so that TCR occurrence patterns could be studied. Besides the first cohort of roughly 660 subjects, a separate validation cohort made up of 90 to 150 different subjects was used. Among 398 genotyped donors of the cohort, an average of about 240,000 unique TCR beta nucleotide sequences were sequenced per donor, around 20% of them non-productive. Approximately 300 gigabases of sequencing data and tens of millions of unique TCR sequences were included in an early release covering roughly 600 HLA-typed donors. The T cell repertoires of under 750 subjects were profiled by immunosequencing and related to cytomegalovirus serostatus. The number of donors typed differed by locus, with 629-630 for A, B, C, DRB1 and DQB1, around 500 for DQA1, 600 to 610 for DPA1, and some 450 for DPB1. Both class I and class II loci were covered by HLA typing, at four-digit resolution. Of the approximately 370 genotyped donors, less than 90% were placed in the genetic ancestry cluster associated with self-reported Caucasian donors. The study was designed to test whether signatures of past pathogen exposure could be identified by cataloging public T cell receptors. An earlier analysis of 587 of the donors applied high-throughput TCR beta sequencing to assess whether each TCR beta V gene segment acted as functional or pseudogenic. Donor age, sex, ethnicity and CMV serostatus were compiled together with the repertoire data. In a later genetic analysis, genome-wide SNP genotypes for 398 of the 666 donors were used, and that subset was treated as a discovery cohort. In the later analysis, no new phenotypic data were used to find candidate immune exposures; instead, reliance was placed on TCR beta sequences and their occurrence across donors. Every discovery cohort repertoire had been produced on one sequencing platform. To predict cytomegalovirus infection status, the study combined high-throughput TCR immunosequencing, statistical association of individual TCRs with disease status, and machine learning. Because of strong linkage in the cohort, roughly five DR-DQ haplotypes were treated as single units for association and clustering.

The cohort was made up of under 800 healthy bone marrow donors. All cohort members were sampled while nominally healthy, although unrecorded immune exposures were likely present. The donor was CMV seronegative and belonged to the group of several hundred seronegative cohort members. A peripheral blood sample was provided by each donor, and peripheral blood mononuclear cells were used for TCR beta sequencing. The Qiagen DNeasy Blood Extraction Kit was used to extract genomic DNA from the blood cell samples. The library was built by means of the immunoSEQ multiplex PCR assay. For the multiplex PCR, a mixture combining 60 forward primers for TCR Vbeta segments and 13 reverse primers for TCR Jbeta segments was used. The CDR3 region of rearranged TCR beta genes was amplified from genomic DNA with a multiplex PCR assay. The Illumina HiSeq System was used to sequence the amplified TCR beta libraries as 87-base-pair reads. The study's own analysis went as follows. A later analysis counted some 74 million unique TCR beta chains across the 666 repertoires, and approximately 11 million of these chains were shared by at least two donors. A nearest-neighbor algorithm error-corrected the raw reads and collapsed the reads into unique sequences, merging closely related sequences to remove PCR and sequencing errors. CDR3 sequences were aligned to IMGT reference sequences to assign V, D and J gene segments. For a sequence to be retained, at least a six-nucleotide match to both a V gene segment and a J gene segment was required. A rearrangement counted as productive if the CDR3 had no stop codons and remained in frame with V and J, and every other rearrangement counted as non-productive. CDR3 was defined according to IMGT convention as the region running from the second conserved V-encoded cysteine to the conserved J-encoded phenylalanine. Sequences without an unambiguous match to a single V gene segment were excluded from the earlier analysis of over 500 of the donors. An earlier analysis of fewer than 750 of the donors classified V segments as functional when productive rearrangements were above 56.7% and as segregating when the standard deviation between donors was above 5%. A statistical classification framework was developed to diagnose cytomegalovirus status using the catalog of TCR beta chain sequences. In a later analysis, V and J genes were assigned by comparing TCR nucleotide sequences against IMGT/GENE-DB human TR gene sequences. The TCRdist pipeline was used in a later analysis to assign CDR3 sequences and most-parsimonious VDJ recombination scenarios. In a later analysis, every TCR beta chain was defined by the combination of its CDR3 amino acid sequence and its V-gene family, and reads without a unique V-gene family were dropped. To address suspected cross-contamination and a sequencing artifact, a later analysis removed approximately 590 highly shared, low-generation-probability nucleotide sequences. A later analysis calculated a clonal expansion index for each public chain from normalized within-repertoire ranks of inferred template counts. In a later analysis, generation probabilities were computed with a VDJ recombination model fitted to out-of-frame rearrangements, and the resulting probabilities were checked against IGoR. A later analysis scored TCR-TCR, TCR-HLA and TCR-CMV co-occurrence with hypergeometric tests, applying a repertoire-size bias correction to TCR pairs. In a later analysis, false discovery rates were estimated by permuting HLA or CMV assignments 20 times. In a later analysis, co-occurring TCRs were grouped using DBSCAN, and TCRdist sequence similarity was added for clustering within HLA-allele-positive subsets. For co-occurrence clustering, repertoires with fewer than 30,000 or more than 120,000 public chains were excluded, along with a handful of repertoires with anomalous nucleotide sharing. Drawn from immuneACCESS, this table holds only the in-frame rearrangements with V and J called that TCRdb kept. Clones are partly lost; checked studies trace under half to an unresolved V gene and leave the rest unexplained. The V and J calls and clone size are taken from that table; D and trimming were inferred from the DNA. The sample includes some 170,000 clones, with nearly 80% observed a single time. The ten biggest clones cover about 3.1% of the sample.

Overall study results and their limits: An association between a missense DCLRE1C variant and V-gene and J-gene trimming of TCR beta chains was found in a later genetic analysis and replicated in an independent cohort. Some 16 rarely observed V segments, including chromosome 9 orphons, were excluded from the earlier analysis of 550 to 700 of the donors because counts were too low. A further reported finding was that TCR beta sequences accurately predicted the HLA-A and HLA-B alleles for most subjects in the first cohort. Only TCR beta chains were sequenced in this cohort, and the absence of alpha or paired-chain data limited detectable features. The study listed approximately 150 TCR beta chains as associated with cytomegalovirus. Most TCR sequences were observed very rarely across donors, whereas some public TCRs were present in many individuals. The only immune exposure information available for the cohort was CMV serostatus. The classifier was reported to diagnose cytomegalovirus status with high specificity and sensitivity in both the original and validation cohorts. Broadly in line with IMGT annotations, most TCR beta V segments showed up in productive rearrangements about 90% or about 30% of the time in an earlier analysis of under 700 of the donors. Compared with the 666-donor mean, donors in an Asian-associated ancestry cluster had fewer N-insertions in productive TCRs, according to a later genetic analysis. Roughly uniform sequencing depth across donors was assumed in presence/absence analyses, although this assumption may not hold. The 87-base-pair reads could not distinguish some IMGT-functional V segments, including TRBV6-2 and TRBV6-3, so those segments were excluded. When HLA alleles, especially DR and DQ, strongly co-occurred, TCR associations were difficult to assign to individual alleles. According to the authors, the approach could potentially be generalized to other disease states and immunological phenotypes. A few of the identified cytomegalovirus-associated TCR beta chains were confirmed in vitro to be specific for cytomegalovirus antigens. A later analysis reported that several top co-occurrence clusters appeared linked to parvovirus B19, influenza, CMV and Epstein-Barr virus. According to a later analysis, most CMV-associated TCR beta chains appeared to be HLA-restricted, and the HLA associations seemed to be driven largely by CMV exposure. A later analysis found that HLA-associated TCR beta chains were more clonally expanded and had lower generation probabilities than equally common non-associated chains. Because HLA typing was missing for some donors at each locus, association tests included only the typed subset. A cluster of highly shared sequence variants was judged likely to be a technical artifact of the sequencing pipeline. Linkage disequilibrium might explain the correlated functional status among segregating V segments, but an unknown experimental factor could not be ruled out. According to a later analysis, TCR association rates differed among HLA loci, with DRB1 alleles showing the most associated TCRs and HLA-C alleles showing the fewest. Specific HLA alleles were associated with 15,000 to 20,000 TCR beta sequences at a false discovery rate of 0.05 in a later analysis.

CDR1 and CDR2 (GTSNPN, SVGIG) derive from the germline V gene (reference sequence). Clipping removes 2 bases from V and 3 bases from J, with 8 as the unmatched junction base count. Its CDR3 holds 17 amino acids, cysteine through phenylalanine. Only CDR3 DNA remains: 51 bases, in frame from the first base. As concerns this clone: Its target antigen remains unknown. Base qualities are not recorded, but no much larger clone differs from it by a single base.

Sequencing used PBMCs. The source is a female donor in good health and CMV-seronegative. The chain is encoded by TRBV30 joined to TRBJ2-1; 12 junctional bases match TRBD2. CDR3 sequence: CAWSTYGLAGFYNEQFF. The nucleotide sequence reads TGTGCCTGGAGTACCTACGGACTAGCGGGATTCTACAATGAGCAGTTCTTC.